Below, 11 T cell receptor beta chains from the same sample are listed, as sequenced in a study of cytomegalovirus exposure and HLA in healthy donors. The PCR ran on 60 Vbeta and 13 Jbeta primers. The method was immunoSEQ multiplex PCR; TCRdb's version includes in-frame clones alone and lacks a portion of them. The table shows about 82,000 clones, with 10% occurring only once. The sample was PBMCs. All receptors come from a man in his sixties in good health and CMV-seropositive.

This clone was found a few times. This sequence joins TRBV28 and TRBJ2-2; D might be TRBD1 (6 bases). Germline-derived CDR1 and CDR2 are MDHEN and SYDVKM. This CDR3 spans 15 amino acids. V was pared by 10 bases and J by 2 bases, with 17 bases between. DNA for the CDR3: TGTGCCACCAGGGGCAGGGGATTAAACACCGGGGAGCTGTTTTTT. Translation gives CATRGRGLNTGELFF.

This clone was seen more than once but under ten times. The rearrangement joins TRBV9 to TRBJ2-5; 13 bases are shared with TRBD2. With V trimmed by 2 bases and J by 2 bases, 3 bases remained unmatched. Germline values: CDR1 SGDLS, CDR2 YYNGEE. This CDR3 is 16 amino acids long. CDR3 bases: TGTGCCAGCAGCGTTGGGACTAGCGGGGTTCAAGAGACCCAGTACTTC. This codes for CASSVGTSGVQETQYF.

Only a few counts were recorded for this clone. The rearrangement uses TRBV12-5 and TRBJ1-4; D might be TRBD1 (5 bases). The CDR3 loop spans 15 amino acids. Germline V gene lookup returns CDR1 LGHNT and CDR2 FRNRAP. V gave up 2 bases and J gave up 2 bases, with 9 bases separating them. The CDR3 nucleotides are TGTGCTAGTGGTTTGTTGGACACTACTAATGAAAAACTGTTTTTT. It specifies CASGLLDTTNEKLFF.

The chain has TRBV30 and TRBJ1-6; D is unresolved. Germline CDR1 GTSNPN, CDR2 SVGIG (reference sequence). CDR3 length equals 15 residues. The V end was cut by 2 bases, the J end by 0 bases, with 8 bases between. The CDR3 nucleotides read TGTGCCTGGAGTCGAGGGAGCTCCTATAATTCACCCCTCCACTTT. Amino acid sequence: CAWSRGSSYNSPLHF. Complete variable domain (other parts from reference TRBV30 and TRBJ1-6): SQTIHQWPATLVQPVGSPLSLECTVEGTSNPNLYWYRQAAGRGLQLLFYSVGIGQISSEVPQNLSASRPQDRQFILSSKKLLLSDSGFYLCAWSRGSSYNSPLHFGNGTRLTVT.

The genes are TRBV7-8 and TRBJ2-1; 7 bases fit TRBD2. Germline loops: CDR1 SGHVS, CDR2 FQNEAQ. V gave up 0 bases and J gave up 4 bases; unmatched junction bases: 6. CDR3 length: 16 residues. The CDR3 nucleotides are TGTGCCAGCAGCTTAGCGTCCAGCGGGGATTACAATGAGCAGTTCTTC. Translated, it gives CASSLASSGDYNEQFF.

This clone was counted between two and nine times. CDR3 loop: CASNGGNIQYF. CDR3 bases: TGTGCCAGCAACGGCGGGAACATTCAGTACTTC. The chain has TRBV11-2 and TRBJ2-4; maybe TRBD2 (5 bases). This CDR3 region has 11 residues. CDR1 is SGHAT and CDR2 is FQNNGV in the germline V gene. Trimming removed 7 bases from V and 7 bases from J, with 8 bases in between.

The gene calls are TRBV21-1 and TRBJ1-5; TRBD1, the table's D call, was not compared with the DNA. TRBV21-1 is tagged as a pseudogene. The CDR3 has 13 residues. CDR3 coding DNA: TGTGCCAGGGAGGACAGCACCTCCCGGCCCCAGCATTTT. Translating gives CAREDSTSRPQHF.

This clone showed up just a few times. J is TRBJ2-7 and V is TRBV30; 10 bases align to TRBD1. CDR1 is GTSNPN and CDR2 is SVGIG in the germline V gene (reference sequence). This CDR3 spans 13 amino acids. Germline trimming cut 7 bases from V and 2 bases from J; bases unmatched to any gene: 5. This chain's CDR3 is CASGQGYPYEQYF. DNA of the CDR3: TGTGCCTCGGGACAGGGGTATCCCTACGAGCAGTACTTC.

This rearrangement joins TRBV6-1 to TRBJ2-6, with D unclear. Trimming removed 2 bases at V and 0 bases at J, with 8 bases between. The CDR3 spans 16 residues. Per the germline V gene, CDR1 is MNHNS and CDR2 is SASEGT. The CDR3 DNA reads TGTGCCAGCAGTGAAACAAGGAGCTCTGGGGCCAACGTCCTGACTTTC. This codes for CASSETRSSGANVLTF.

This clone was seen a handful of times. The V gene is TRBV5-1, the J gene TRBJ2-5, with a weak D call TRBD2 (5 bases). The CDR3 runs to 15 residues. Trimming pared 3 bases from V and 2 bases from J, leaving 14 bases between. Germline lookup yields CDR1 SGHRS and CDR2 YFSETQ. CDR3 residues: CASSSPPGYQETQYF. CDR3 nucleotides: TGCGCCAGCAGCTCCCCACCGGGATATCAAGAGACCCAGTACTTC.

This chain links TRBV19 with TRBJ2-1; 8 bases are a match to TRBD1. Germline CDR1 is LNHDA and CDR2 is SQIVND (reference sequence). The ends lost 4 bases at V and 7 bases at J; junction bases unmatched: 12. The CDR3 spans 16 residues. The CDR3 spells CASSTRTTGERNEQFF. The CDR3 nucleotides read TGTGCCAGTAGTACACGAACGACAGGGGAGAGGAATGAGCAGTTCTTC.